This TCR beta chain was sequenced for a study of neurological immune-mediated disorders. Study as a whole: The study included around 34 multiple sclerosis patients, approximately 30 relapsing-remitting and 3 secondary progressive.

Time point indicated: longitudinal time-point 3. This clonotype was seen ten or more times. Template-switch 5'RACE cDNA synthesis added a 10-nucleotide unique molecular identifier. TCRdb re-called the 5' RACE reads through MiXCR, storing one row per CDR3 protein. The sample records more than 75,000 distinct CDR3 sequences, 4.3% being singletons. What was sequenced was PBMCs. The TCR was taken from a woman in her fifties or sixties with multiple sclerosis.

CDR3 amino acids: CASSRVGTDTQYF. CDR3 nucleotide sequence: TGTGCCAGCAGCAGGGTCGGGACAGATACGCAGTATTTT. The V and J genes are TRBV2 and TRBJ2-3, with D maybe TRBD1 (5 bases). In germline, CDR1 is SNHLY, CDR2 FYNNEI. V was clipped by 6 bases and J by 3 bases, with 10 bases between them. The CDR3 is made up of 13 amino acids.